Shown below are 13 T cell receptor beta chains from a single sample sequenced in a study of blood T cell repertoires in COVID-19. Sequencing was performed with immunoSEQ multiplex PCR; in TCRdb, only in-frame clones are kept and a portion is missing. The repertoire holds 55,000 to 65,000 clones, with about nine tenths as singletons. Source material: peripheral blood. The receptor source for this set is a woman of 80 years or more with active COVID-19.

The rearrangement joins TRBV7-9 to TRBJ1-4; D is uncertain. CDR1 and CDR2 from the germline V gene are SEHNR and FQNEAQ (reference sequence). V lost 4 bases and J lost 7, with 16 bases in between. This CDR3 has 15 amino acids. CDR3: CASSSGTARGEKLFF. The CDR3 coding sequence is TGTGCCAGCAGCTCGGGTACAGCCCGGGGTGAAAAACTGTTTTTT.

This clone was detected once. The chain's CDR3 is CASSLPGQSEKLFF. Here the CDR3 DNA reads TGTGCCAGCAGTTTACCGGGACAGAGCGAAAAACTGTTTTTT. This chain uses TRBV28 with TRBJ1-4; TRBD1 matches at 7 bases. The V and J ends lost 2 bases and 8 bases, in that order; junction bases with no gene match: 5. CDR1 and CDR2 from the germline V gene are MDHEN and SYDVKM. The CDR3 has 14 residues.

The chain joins TRBV29-1 to TRBJ2-3; 9 bases fit TRBD2. This CDR3 has 14 residues. Germline CDR1 reads SQVTM; CDR2 reads ANQGSEA. The ends lost 4 bases at V and 0 bases at J; junction bases unmatched: 2. This CDR3 is CSVVAGGSTDTQYF. As DNA, the CDR3 is TGCAGCGTTGTGGCGGGGGGGAGCACAGATACGCAGTATTTT.

This clone turned up a few times. V gene TRBV21-1 combines with J gene TRBJ1-5; the table calls TRBD1, which could not be checked here. TRBV21-1 is tagged as a pseudogene. CDR3 size: 18 residues. The CDR3 DNA is TGTGCCAGCAGCATAAGGGGACAGGGGGCGCACCACAATCAGCCCCAGCATTTT. This codes for CASSIRGQGAHHNQPQHF.

This chain uses TRBV15 with TRBJ2-6; D possibly corresponds to TRBD1 (6 bases). V was pared by 1 base and J by 2 bases, with 6 bases between. Germline CDR1 is LNHNV and CDR2 is YYDKDF (reference sequence). The CDR3 extends over 15 amino acids. The DNA for the CDR3 is TGTGCCACCAGCAGAGCAGGGGCTGGGGCCAACGTCCTGACTTTC. It codes for CATSRAGAGANVLTF.

CDR3 loop: CASSYPGGGHNEQFF. The CDR3 DNA follows: TGTGCCAGCAGCTACCCTGGCGGGGGACACAATGAGCAGTTCTTC. V is TRBV3-1 (or the pseudogene TRBV3-2) and J is TRBJ2-1; 7 bases fit TRBD2. V was pared by 5 bases and J by 5 bases, with 9 bases of the junction left unmatched. This CDR3 spans 15 amino acids. Germline values: CDR1 LGHDT, CDR2 YNNKEL (reference sequence).

The chain joins TRBV10-2 to TRBJ1-6; D gene ambiguous. Germline V CDR1 and CDR2: WSHSY, SAAADI. V lost 0 bases to trimming and J lost 11 bases, with 8 bases between them. The CDR3 totals 13 residues. The CDR3 DNA reads TGCGCCAGCAGTGAGTCAATGAGGACACCCCTCCACTTT. Encoded protein: CASSESMRTPLHF.

This clone has just one count. The rearrangement uses TRBV2 and TRBJ2-2; 7 bases match TRBD1. The germline CDR1 and CDR2 sequences are SNHLY and FYNNEI. The CDR3 consists of 14 residues. With 7 bases clipped from V and 4 bases from J, the junction kept 6 bases outside the gene matches. CDR3 region: CASTGTEVTGELFF. CDR3 coding DNA: TGTGCCAGCACCGGGACAGAAGTCACCGGGGAGCTGTTTTTT.

The chain couples TRBV5-4 to TRBJ1-1; D gene unclear. Trimming removed 0 bases at V and 0 bases at J, with 12 bases between. The CDR3 length is 16 residues. The V gene's germline CDR1 is SGHNT and CDR2 YYREEE (reference sequence). Here the CDR3 DNA reads TGTGCCAGCAGCTTGGAGGCCGGAGGATTGAACACTGAAGCTTTCTTT. Amino acid sequence: CASSLEAGGLNTEAFF. The full variable domain, completed using reference TRBV5-4 and TRBJ1-1, is ETGVTQSPTHLIKTRGQQVTLRCSSQSGHNTVSWYQQALGQGPQFIFQYYREEENGRGNFPPRFSGLQFPNYSSELNVNALELDDSALYLCASSLEAGGLNTEAFFGQGTRLTVV.

The chain combines TRBV7-9 with TRBJ2-3; TRBD1 might be the D (6 bases). From germline, CDR1 is SEHNR and CDR2 FQNEAQ (reference sequence). The CDR3 covers 14 residues. The V and J ends lost 1 base and 2 bases respectively, with 7 bases between them. The CDR3 nucleotides read TGTGCCAGCAGCTTAGGACAGGACACAGATACGCAGTATTTT. As protein: CASSLGQDTDTQYF.

This sequence joins TRBV29-1 and TRBJ2-1, with TRBD2 identical over 7 bases. CDR3 length equals 19 residues. Germline V gene data show CDR1 as SQVTM and CDR2 as ANQGSEA. The CDR3 is CTSAPVSGTGPYQRNEQFF. In DNA form, the CDR3 reads TGCACCAGCGCACCCGTCAGCGGGACTGGGCCTTATCAACGCAATGAGCAGTTCTTC.

A word on this clone: A read error may produce the germline difference seen at one junction end. The chain has TRBV3-1 (or the pseudogene TRBV3-2) and TRBJ1-2; 9 nucleotides align to TRBD1. The CDR3 is 12 amino acids. Germline V gives CDR1 LGHDT, CDR2 YNNKEL (reference sequence). Here the CDR3 reads CASSLGQGNCAF. As DNA, the CDR3 is TGTGCCAGCAGCCTAGGACAGGGGAATTGCGCCTTC.

The chain combines TRBV28 with TRBJ2-7; D is unresolved. The length of the CDR3 is 15 residues. V was shortened by 6 bases and J by 2 bases, with 17 bases between the two germline ends. CDR1 and CDR2 (germline): MDHEN, SYDVKM. The CDR3 here is CASRWSISTTYEQYV. The CDR3, as DNA: TGTGCCAGCAGGTGGAGCATTTCGACCACCTACGAGCAGTACGTC.